These 30 T cell receptor beta chains were sequenced from one sample in a study of Graves' ophthalmopathy and Graves' hyperthyroidism. RNA transcripts were the template, and TCR beta CDR3 regions were amplified from them. Scientists carried out first-round RT-PCR using HTBI primers and then a second-round multiplex PCR. Using its own MiXCR run on the multiplex PCR reads, TCRdb lists one record per CDR3 protein. The data hold under 200,000 distinct CDR3 sequences, with over 35% observed a single time. Sequences were obtained from peripheral blood. These receptors originate from a woman aged 40-49 years with Graves' ophthalmopathy.

This clonotype was counted many times. This chain joins TRBV12-3 or TRBV12-4 and TRBJ2-5; possibly TRBD1 for D (5 bases). The CDR3 runs 12 residues. V was shortened by 2 bases and J by 4 bases, with 5 bases between the two germline ends. The CDR3 reads CASSLQGETQYF. The CDR3 bases are TGTGCCAGCAGTTTACAGGGAGAGACCCAGTACTTC.

This clonotype is a singleton in its sample. This chain joins TRBV12-3 or TRBV12-4 and TRBJ1-1; D is ambiguous. This CDR3 is 16 amino acids long. The V gene lost 2 bases and the J gene lost 1 base, with 14 bases spanning the gap. This chain's CDR3 is CASSLRIEVPNTEAFF. The DNA of the CDR3 is TGTGCCAGCAGTTTACGAATCGAGGTCCCGAACACTGAAGCTTTCTTT.

V usage is TRBV28 and J usage is TRBJ1-5; D is undetermined. The CDR3 totals 16 residues. V dropped 6 bases and J dropped 2 bases, with 17 bases sitting between them. Germline V CDR1 and CDR2: MDHEN, SYDVKM. This CDR3 reads CASSFPQIGRNQPQHF. The CDR3 nucleotides are TGTGCCAGCAGCTTTCCCCAGATAGGGCGCAATCAGCCCCAGCATTTT. Drawing the rest from reference TRBV28 and TRBJ1-5, the complete variable domain is DVKVTQSSRYLVKRTGEKVFLECVQDMDHENMFWYRQDPGLGLRLIYFSYDVKMKEKGDIPEGYSVSREKKERFSLILESASTNQTSMYLCASSFPQIGRNQPQHFGDGTRLSIL.

The chain joins TRBV28 to TRBJ1-5; maybe TRBD1 (6 bases). This CDR3 has 17 amino acids. Germline V gene lookup returns CDR1 MDHEN and CDR2 SYDVKM. V lost 7 bases and J 1 base, leaving 20 bases between the germline ends. The CDR3 here is CASTLSRGQPSNQPQHF. In DNA, the CDR3 is TGTGCCAGCACCCTAAGTAGGGGACAACCCAGCAATCAGCCCCAGCATTTT.

The table lists this clonotype with many counts. The junction shows a germline mismatch at one end, possibly a read error. V usage is TRBV15 and J usage is TRBJ2-7; D remains ambiguous. CDR1 is LNHNV and CDR2 is YYDKDF in the germline V gene (reference sequence). CDR3 size: 12 residues. The CDR3 is CATGRDRYEQYF. DNA of the CDR3: TGTGCCACCGGCAGAGATCGGTACGAGCAGTACTTC.

The chain is built from TRBV12-3 or TRBV12-4 and TRBJ2-7; 7 bases align to TRBD2. V trimming: 4 bases; J trimming: 4 bases; junction bases outside the gene matches: 7. The CDR3 runs 14 residues. The CDR3, as DNA: TGTGCCAGCAGTTCCAGCGGGGAGGGGTACGAGCAGTACTTC. It codes for CASSSSGEGYEQYF.

The V and J genes are TRBV27 and TRBJ2-2; D call uncertain. V was shortened by 4 bases and J by 0 bases, with 3 bases between the two germline ends. This CDR3 contains 13 residues. Germline CDR1 MNHEY, CDR2 SMNVEV (reference sequence). DNA of the CDR3: TGTGCCAGCAGTTATCCGAACACCGGGGAGCTGTTTTTT. Amino acid sequence: CASSYPNTGELFF.

This clonotype was counted between two and nine times. V gene TRBV7-6 combines with J gene TRBJ1-2, with TRBD1 matching over 9 bases. V shed 5 bases and J 2 bases; nucleotides not matched to a gene: 6. The CDR3 loop spans 15 amino acids. Germline CDR1 reads SGHVS; CDR2 reads FNYEAQ. The CDR3 loop reads CASSPGTGSNYGYTF. CDR3 DNA sequence: TGTGCCAGCAGCCCAGGGACAGGGTCCAACTATGGCTACACCTTC.

The chain joins TRBV12-3 or TRBV12-4 to TRBJ1-2, with 11 bases lining up with TRBD1. CDR3 length: 18 amino acids. The ends lost 7 bases at V and 3 bases at J; junction bases unmatched: 16. The CDR3 DNA follows: TGTGCCAGCACCCAACCCTGGACAGGGGGCAAGATAGACTATGGCTACACCTTC. Its translation is CASTQPWTGGKIDYGYTF.

The table lists this clonotype with many counts. Written as DNA, the CDR3 is TGCAGTGCTAGAGTGACAGATGGCGAAGCTTTCTTT. Protein sequence: CSARVTDGEAFF. This chain joins TRBV20-1 and TRBJ1-1; possible D gene TRBD1, 5 bases. Per the germline V gene, CDR1 is DFQATT and CDR2 is SNEGSKA (reference sequence). This CDR3 has 12 amino acids. Trimming removed 1 base from V and 8 bases from J, with 11 bases in between.

This clonotype occurred a few times. This rearrangement joins TRBV27 to TRBJ1-1; possible D gene TRBD1, 6 bases. The CDR3 is made up of 14 amino acids. The V end was cut by 5 bases, the J end by 6 bases, with 16 bases between. Per germline, CDR1 MNHEY and CDR2 SMNVEV (reference sequence). CDR3 region: CASSPQTGRAEAFF. The CDR3, as DNA: TGTGCCAGCAGTCCCCAGACAGGAAGGGCTGAAGCTTTCTTT.

The chain combines TRBV24-1 with TRBJ2-7; D is undetermined. The CDR3 is made up of 13 amino acids. V was pared by 9 bases and J by 2 bases, with 13 bases between. The germline CDR1 and CDR2 sequences are KGHDR and SFDVKD. CDR3 sequence (DNA): TGTGCCACCTCGGACGGTTATACCTACGAGCAGTACTTC. Its protein product is CATSDGYTYEQYF.

This clonotype was detected many times. The chain joins TRBV5-1 to TRBJ2-7; 10 bases align to TRBD2. Germline-derived CDR1 and CDR2 are SGHRS and YFSETQ. This CDR3 is 14 amino acids long. Trimming took 4 bases from V and 3 from J; bases not matched to a gene: 4. The CDR3 loop is CASSPAGGHYEQYF. In DNA, the CDR3 is TGCGCCAGCAGCCCAGCGGGAGGGCACTACGAGCAGTACTTC.

At least ten counts were recorded for this clonotype. The chain links TRBV6-2 or TRBV6-3 to TRBJ2-3, with D maybe TRBD2 (5 bases). The germline V gene has CDR1 MNHEY and CDR2 SVGEGT. The CDR3 runs to 15 residues. V lost 7 bases and J 2 bases, leaving 16 bases between the germline ends. The CDR3 nucleotides read TGTGCCAGCACCCGTCGGGGAATGAACACAGATACGCAGTATTTT. Translation: CASTRRGMNTDTQYF.

This clonotype showed up many times. Being one base from a much bigger clone, this may be a read error. The chain joins TRBV7-2 to TRBJ1-2; D unresolved. This CDR3 region has 13 residues. CDR1 and CDR2 (germline): SGHTA, FQGNSA. The V end lost 3 bases, the J end lost 5 bases, and 10 bases lay between the germline ends. CDR3 loop: CASSLKRVYGYTF. For the CDR3, the DNA is TGTGCCAGCAGCTTGAAGAGGGTGTATGGCTACACCTTC.

The chain joins TRBV7-9 to TRBJ1-3, with D maybe TRBD1 (5 bases). Trimming took 1 base from V and 1 from J, leaving 8 bases between them. The CDR3 sequence is 15 residues long. Germline assignment: CDR1 SEHNR and CDR2 FQNEAQ (reference sequence). The CDR3 DNA follows: TGTGCCAGCAGCTTAGTTACAGGTTCTGGAAACACCATATATTTT. Protein: CASSLVTGSGNTIYF. Full variable domain (remainder filled in from reference TRBV7-9 and TRBJ1-3): DTGVSQNPRHKITKRGQNVTFRCDPISEHNRLYWYRQTLGQGPEFLTYFQNEAQLEKSRLLSDRFSAERPKGSFSTLEIQRTEQGDSAMYLCASSLVTGSGNTIYFGEGSWLTVV.

This chain joins TRBV20-1 and TRBJ2-7; 10 bases are a match to TRBD2. Trimming removed 1 base from V and 0 bases from J; junction bases left unmatched: 3. The CDR3 runs 15 residues. Germline-derived CDR1 and CDR2 are DFQATT and SNEGSKA (reference sequence). In DNA form, the CDR3 reads TGCAGTGCTAGAGGGGCTAGCGGGAGCTCCTACGAGCAGTACTTC. Translating it yields CSARGASGSSYEQYF.

This clonotype was counted at least ten times. The J gene is TRBJ1-2, the V gene TRBV7-9, with D perhaps matching TRBD1 (6 bases). Trimming removed 1 base from V and 6 bases from J, with 12 bases in between. The CDR3 is made up of 14 amino acids. Germline values: CDR1 SEHNR, CDR2 FQNEAQ (reference sequence). The CDR3 bases are TGTGCCAGCAGCTTAGAGCTGGGACAAGATGGCTACACCTTC. This sequence encodes CASSLELGQDGYTF.

In its sample, this clonotype was seen many times. The gene calls are TRBV9 and TRBJ1-1; D gene unclear. V lost 1 base to trimming and J lost 0 bases, with 4 bases between them. Germline CDR1 reads SGDLS; CDR2 reads YYNGEE. This CDR3 comprises 13 residues. The CDR3 nucleotides read TGTGCCAGCAGCGTAAGAGTGAACACTGAAGCTTTCTTT. Amino acids: CASSVRVNTEAFF.

This clonotype has a count of ten or more. The chain is built from TRBV25-1 and TRBJ1-2; D is possibly TRBD1 (5 bases). The CDR3 has 12 residues. Germline V CDR1 and CDR2: MGHDK, SYGVNS. V lost 7 bases and J 4 bases, leaving 10 bases between the germline ends. The CDR3 DNA reads TGTGCCAGCAAGGCGACAGCCTATGGCTACACCTTC. Its protein product is CASKATAYGYTF.

The gene calls are TRBV6-1 and TRBJ1-5; perhaps TRBD1 as D (5 bases). V lost 5 bases to trimming and J lost 3 bases, with 11 bases between them. Germline V CDR1 and CDR2: MNHNS, SASEGT. The CDR3 has 14 residues. The CDR3 coding sequence is TGTGCCAGCAGTAGACCGGGACCCAATCAGCCCCAGCATTTT. The encoded protein is CASSRPGPNQPQHF.

This sequence joins TRBV30 and TRBJ2-7, with D tentatively TRBD1 or TRBD2 (6 bases each). Between the trimmed V and J ends, which lost 2 bases and 4 bases, there was a span of 15 bases. CDR1 is GTSNPN and CDR2 is SVGIG in the germline V gene (reference sequence). This CDR3 is built from 14 residues. The CDR3 loop is CAWSWGREGYEQYF. Here the CDR3 DNA reads TGTGCCTGGAGTTGGGGGCGGGAAGGGTACGAGCAGTACTTC.

This clonotype was seen at least ten times. The genes are TRBV10-3 and TRBJ2-7, with D uncertain. Looked up from germline, CDR1 is ENHRY and CDR2 is SYGVKD. V was clipped by 3 bases and J by 2 bases, with 5 bases between them. The CDR3 loop spans 12 amino acids. The CDR3 protein is CAISEQTYEQYF. CDR3 DNA: TGTGCCATCAGTGAACAAACCTACGAGCAGTACTTC.

V is TRBV6-5 and J is TRBJ1-2; 7 bases fit TRBD1. Germline-derived CDR1 and CDR2 are MNHEY and SVGAGI. With 0 bases clipped from V and 2 bases from J, the junction kept 0 bases outside the gene matches. The CDR3 has 14 amino acids. The CDR3 protein is CASSYSTGNYGYTF. The CDR3, as DNA: TGTGCCAGCAGTTACTCGACAGGGAACTATGGCTACACCTTC.

This chain connects TRBV19 to TRBJ2-2; D gene ambiguous. Germline loops: CDR1 LNHDA, CDR2 SQIVND (reference sequence). The CDR3 is made up of 14 amino acids. V was shortened by 3 bases and J by 7 bases, with 12 bases between the two germline ends. The CDR3 sequence is CASSILDSDGELFF. Here the CDR3 DNA reads TGTGCCAGTAGTATTTTGGATTCCGACGGGGAGCTGTTTTTT.

The chain links TRBV6-1 to TRBJ2-6; D perhaps matches TRBD2 (6 bases). Per the germline V gene, CDR1 is MNHNS and CDR2 is SASEGT. Trimming removed 6 bases at V and 0 bases at J, with 12 bases between. This CDR3 region has 16 residues. Here the CDR3 reads CASRPGGLSGANVLTF. The CDR3 DNA follows: TGTGCCAGCAGACCCGGGGGACTCTCTGGGGCCAACGTCCTGACTTTC.

This clonotype was seen repeatedly, ten times or more. J is TRBJ1-5 and V is TRBV28; D gene ambiguous. Germline loops: CDR1 MDHEN, CDR2 SYDVKM. V gave up 6 bases and J gave up 5 bases, with 8 bases separating them. This CDR3 is built from 12 residues. The CDR3 reads CASRMTDQPQHF. CDR3 coding DNA: TGTGCCAGCAGGATGACTGATCAGCCCCAGCATTTT.

In its sample, this clonotype ranks as medium-sized (0.01 to 0.1%). J is TRBJ1-3 and V is TRBV7-2, with 8 positions matching TRBD1. Germline lookup yields CDR1 SGHTA and CDR2 FQGNSA. The length of the CDR3 is 14 residues. V lost 7 bases to trimming and J lost 0 bases; unmatched junction nucleotides: 2. The CDR3 here is CASTTGGSGNTIYF. The CDR3 DNA follows: TGTGCCAGCACCACAGGGGGCTCTGGAAACACCATATATTTT.

The chain couples TRBV27 to TRBJ1-1; D not resolved. Germline CDR1 and CDR2: MNHEY and SMNVEV (reference sequence). This CDR3 comprises 14 residues. Trimming removed 3 bases at V and 7 bases at J, with 15 bases between. The CDR3 DNA follows: TGTGCCAGCAGTTTGGACGGATCCTCCTTTGAAGCTTTCTTT. This translates into CASSLDGSSFEAFF.

This clonotype was picked up many times. The chain recombines TRBV5-1 with TRBJ2-4, with TRBD2 as a possible D gene (5 bases). Trimming removed 5 bases from V and 0 bases from J, with 12 bases in between. The length of the CDR3 is 15 residues. Germline V gene data show CDR1 as SGHRS and CDR2 as YFSETQ. The CDR3 here is CASRGSGIAKNIQYF. The CDR3 nucleotides are TGCGCCAGCAGGGGGTCGGGGATAGCCAAAAACATTCAGTACTTC.